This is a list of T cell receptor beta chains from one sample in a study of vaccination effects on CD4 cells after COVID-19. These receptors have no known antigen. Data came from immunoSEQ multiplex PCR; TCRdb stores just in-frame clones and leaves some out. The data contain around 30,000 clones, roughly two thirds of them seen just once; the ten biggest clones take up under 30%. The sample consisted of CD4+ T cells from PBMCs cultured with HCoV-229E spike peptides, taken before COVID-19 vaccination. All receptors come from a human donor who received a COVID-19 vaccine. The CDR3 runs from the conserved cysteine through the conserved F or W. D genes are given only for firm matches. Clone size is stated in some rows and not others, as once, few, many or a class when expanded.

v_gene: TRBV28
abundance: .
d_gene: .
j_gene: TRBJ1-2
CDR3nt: TGTGCCAGCAGTCCAGGACAGAGGGGCTATGGCTACACCTTC
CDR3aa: CASSPGQRGYGYTF

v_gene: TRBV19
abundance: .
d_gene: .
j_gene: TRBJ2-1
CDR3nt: TGTGCCAGTAGTCCTAGGGGTTTCAATGAGCAGTTCTTC
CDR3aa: CASSPRGFNEQFF

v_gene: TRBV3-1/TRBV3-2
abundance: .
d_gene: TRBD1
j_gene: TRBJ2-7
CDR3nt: TGTGCCAGCAGCCCCCATCCCGGGACAGATTACGAGCAGTACTTC
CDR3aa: CASSPHPGTDYEQYF

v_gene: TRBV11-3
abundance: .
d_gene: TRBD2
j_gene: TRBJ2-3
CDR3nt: TGTGCCAGCAGCCGGGGGGGGAAGGGAGATACGCAGTATTTT
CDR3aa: CASSRGGKGDTQYF

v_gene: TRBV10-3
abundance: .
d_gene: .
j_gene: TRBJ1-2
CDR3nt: TGTGCCATCAGCGGTAACCTCCTAGGGGCCGCCTCCTATGGCTACACCTTC
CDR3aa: CAISGNLLGAASYGYTF

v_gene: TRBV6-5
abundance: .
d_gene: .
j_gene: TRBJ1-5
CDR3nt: TGTGCCAGCAGGGGGGACTCCCGCAATCAGCCCCAGCATTTT
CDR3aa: CASRGDSRNQPQHF

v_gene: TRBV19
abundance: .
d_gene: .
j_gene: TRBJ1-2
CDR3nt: TGTGCCAGTAGTACCAGACAGATCTCTAACTATGGCTACACCTTC
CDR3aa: CASSTRQISNYGYTF

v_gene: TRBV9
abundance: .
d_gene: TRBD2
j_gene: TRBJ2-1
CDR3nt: TGTGCCAGCAGCGTAGCACTAGCGGGAGATGGGAATGAGCAGTTCTTC
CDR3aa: CASSVALAGDGNEQFF

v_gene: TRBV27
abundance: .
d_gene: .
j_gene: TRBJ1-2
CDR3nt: TGTGCCAGCACCCCCCAGCAGGGCTTAGGCGGCTACACCTTC
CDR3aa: CASTPQQGLGGYTF

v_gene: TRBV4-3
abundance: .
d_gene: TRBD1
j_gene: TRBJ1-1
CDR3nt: TGCGCCAGCAGCCGCGGGACAGGCGGTGAAGCTTTCTTT
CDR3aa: CASSRGTGGEAFF

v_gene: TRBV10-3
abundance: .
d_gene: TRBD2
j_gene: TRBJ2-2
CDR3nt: TGTGCCATCAGCGACTTAGCGGGGGGGCCGTGGACCGGGGAGCTGTTTTTT
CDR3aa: CAISDLAGGPWTGELFF

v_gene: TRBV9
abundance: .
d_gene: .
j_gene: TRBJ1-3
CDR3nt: TGTGCCAGCAGCGTAATTCCTGGAAACACCATATATTTT
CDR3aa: CASSVIPGNTIYF

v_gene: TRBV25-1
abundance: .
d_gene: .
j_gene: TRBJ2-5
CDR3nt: TGTGCCAGCAGTGAATTCCGAGAGACCCAGTACTTC
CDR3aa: CASSEFRETQYF

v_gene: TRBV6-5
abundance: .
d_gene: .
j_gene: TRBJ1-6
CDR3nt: TGTGCCAGCAGGGCTCTGAGCTCCTATAATTCACCCCTCCACTTT
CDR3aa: CASRALSSYNSPLHF

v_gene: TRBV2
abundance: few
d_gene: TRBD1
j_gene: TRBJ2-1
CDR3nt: TGTGCCAGCAGCCGGGACAGGGCTAGTGAGCAGTTCTTC
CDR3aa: CASSRDRASEQFF

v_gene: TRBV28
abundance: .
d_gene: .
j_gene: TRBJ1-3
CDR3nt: TGTGCCAGCAGTCCCGGCAGGGTCTCTGGAAACACCATATATTTT
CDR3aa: CASSPGRVSGNTIYF

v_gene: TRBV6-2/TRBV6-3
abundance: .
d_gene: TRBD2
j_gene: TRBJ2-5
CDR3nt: TGTGCCAGCAGTTACTCTCCTAGCGGGGCCCGAGGGAAGACCCAGTACTTC
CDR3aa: CASSYSPSGARGKTQYF

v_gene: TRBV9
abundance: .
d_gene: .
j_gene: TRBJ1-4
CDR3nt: TGTGCCAGCAGCGCGGGGGGGAGGGATCGAGGGGAAAAACTGTTTTTT
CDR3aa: CASSAGGRDRGEKLFF

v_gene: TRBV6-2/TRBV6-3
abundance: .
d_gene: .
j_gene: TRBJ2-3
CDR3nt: TGTGCCAGCAGTCATTTGAGGGGACGGGCAGATACGCAGTATTTT
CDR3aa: CASSHLRGRADTQYF

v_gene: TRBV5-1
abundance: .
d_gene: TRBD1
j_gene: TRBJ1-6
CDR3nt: TGCGCCAGCAGCTTTGGAGGGACAGGGTCCCATAATTCACCCCTCCACTTT
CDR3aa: CASSFGGTGSHNSPLHF

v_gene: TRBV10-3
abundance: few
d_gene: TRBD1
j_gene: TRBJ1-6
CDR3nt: TGTGCCATCAGCCCACAGGGGGCTCCTAATAATTCACCCCTCCACTTT
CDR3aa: CAISPQGAPNNSPLHF

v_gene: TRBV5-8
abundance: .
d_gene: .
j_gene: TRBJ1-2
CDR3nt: TGTGCCAGCATCCTCCACCTTAACTATGGCTACACCTTC
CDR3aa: CASILHLNYGYTF

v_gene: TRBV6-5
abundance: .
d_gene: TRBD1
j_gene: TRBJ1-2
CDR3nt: TGTGCCAGCAGTAGGACAGGGAACTATGGCTACACCTTC
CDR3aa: CASSRTGNYGYTF

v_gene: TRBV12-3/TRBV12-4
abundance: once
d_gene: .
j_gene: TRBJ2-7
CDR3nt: TGTGCCAGCAGTTTGGGTGGCGAGCAGTACTTC
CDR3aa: CASSLGGEQYF

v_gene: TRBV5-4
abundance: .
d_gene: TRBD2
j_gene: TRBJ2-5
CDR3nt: TGTGCCAGCACCTTAGCGGGGGAAGGGGAGACCCAGTACTTC
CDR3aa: CASTLAGEGETQYF

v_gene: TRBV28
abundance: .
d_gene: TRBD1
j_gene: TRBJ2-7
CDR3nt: TGTGCCAGCAGTTTCAGGGTTGAGGACAGGGGGTACGAGCAGTACTTC
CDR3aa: CASSFRVEDRGYEQYF

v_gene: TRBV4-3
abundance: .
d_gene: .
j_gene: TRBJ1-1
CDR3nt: TGCGCCAGCAGCCAGACACAGGGCAGCGAAGCTTTCTTT
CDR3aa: CASSQTQGSEAFF

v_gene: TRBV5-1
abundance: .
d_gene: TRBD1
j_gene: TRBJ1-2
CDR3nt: TGCGCCAGCAGCCTGAACGGACAGGGGAGTGGTGGCTACACCTTC
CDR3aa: CASSLNGQGSGGYTF

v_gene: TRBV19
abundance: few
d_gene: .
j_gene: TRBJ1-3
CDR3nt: TGTGCCAGTAGTATTGGGAACACCATATATTTT
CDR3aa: CASSIGNTIYF

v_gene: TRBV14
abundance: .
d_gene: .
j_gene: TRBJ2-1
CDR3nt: TGTGCCAGCAGCCAAGGCGAGAGCTCCTACAATGAGCAGTTCTTC
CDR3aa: CASSQGESSYNEQFF

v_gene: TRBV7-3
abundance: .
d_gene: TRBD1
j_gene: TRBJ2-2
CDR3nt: TGTGCCAGCAGCATCCACGGGACAGACACCGGGGAGCTGTTTTTT
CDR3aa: CASSIHGTDTGELFF